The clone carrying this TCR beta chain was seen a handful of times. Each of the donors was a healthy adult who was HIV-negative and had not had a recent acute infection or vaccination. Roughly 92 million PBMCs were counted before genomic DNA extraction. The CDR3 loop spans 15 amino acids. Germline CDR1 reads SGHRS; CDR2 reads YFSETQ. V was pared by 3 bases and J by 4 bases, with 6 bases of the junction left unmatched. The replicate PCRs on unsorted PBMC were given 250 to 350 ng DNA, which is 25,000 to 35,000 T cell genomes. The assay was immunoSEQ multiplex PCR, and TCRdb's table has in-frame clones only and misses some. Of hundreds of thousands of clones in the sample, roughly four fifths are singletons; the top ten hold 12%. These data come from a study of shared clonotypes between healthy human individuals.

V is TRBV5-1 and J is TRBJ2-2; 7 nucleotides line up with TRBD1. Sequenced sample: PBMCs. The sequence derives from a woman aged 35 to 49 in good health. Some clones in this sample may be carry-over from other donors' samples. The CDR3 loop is CASSSGGMITGELFF. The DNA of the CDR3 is TGCGCCAGCAGCTCAGGGGGAATGATCACCGGGGAGCTGTTTTTT.